Each of the 6 T cell receptor beta chains below was sequenced from the same sample in a study of beta chain features in type 1 diabetes. These receptors' targets are unknown. Sequencing targeted expressed TCRB transcripts, as all isolated RNA had been reverse transcribed. Clones were read by immunoSEQ multiplex PCR, and TCRdb kept only the in-frame ones, dropping some. The sample contains roughly 330,000 clones, approximately 15% of which appear only once. The study, taken as a whole, reports: Moderately but significantly shorter TCRB CDR3s were found in Type 1 diabetes patients in all four CD4+ subsets.

The sample comprised naive CD4+ T cells from blood. The receptors stem from a woman between 18 and 30 years old with type 1 diabetes.

The V gene is TRBV5-1, the J gene TRBJ2-7, with D perhaps matching TRBD1 (6 bases). The CDR3 runs 14 residues. Per the germline V gene, CDR1 is SGHRS and CDR2 is YFSETQ. V was trimmed by 7 bases and J by 5 bases, leaving 19 bases between them. CDR3 coding DNA: TGCGCCAGCCGACGGGGCCAAGAGGGGGACGAGCAGTACTTC. The encoded protein is CASRRGQEGDEQYF.

The genes are TRBV19 and TRBJ1-5, with 7 positions matching TRBD1. The germline V gene encodes CDR1 LNHDA and CDR2 SQIVND (reference sequence). CDR3 length: 15 amino acids. V shed 7 bases and J 1 base; nucleotides not matched to a gene: 7. The CDR3 reads CASTFDRASNQPQHF. The CDR3 nucleotides are TGTGCCAGTACCTTTGACAGGGCGAGCAATCAGCCCCAGCATTTT.

V is TRBV9 and J is TRBJ2-1; TRBD2 matches 12 bases. There are 17 residues in the CDR3. CDR1 is SGDLS and CDR2 is YYNGEE in the germline V gene. Trimming took 2 bases from V and 2 from J; bases not matched to a gene: 5. The CDR3 DNA follows: TGTGCCAGCAGCGTCGGACTAGCGGGAAATACCTACAATGAGCAGTTCTTC. Encoded protein: CASSVGLAGNTYNEQFF.

This chain joins TRBV7-6 and TRBJ2-5, with 15 bases aligning to TRBD2. V gave up 5 bases and J gave up 5 bases; unmatched junction bases: 15. The CDR3 is 19 amino acids. CDR1 and CDR2 from the germline V gene are SGHVS and FNYEAQ. CDR3 protein: CASSRDSPGLAGGRETQYF. CDR3 in DNA: TGTGCCAGCAGCAGGGACTCACCGGGACTAGCGGGAGGCCGGGAGACCCAGTACTTC.

The rearrangement joins TRBV28 to TRBJ2-7; 7 bases are a match to TRBD1. The germline CDR1 and CDR2 sequences are MDHEN and SYDVKM. The CDR3 sequence is 15 residues long. Trimming removed 4 bases from V and 3 bases from J; junction bases left unmatched: 9. The CDR3 DNA follows: TGTGCCAGCAGTTCCACAGGGGCCTCGGGCTACGAGCAGTACTTC. Translating it yields CASSSTGASGYEQYF.

J is TRBJ2-7 and V is TRBV18, with D possibly being TRBD1 (6 bases). Germline V gene data show CDR1 as KGHSH and CDR2 as LQKENI. This CDR3 region has 13 residues. The V end was cut by 6 bases, the J end by 1 base, with 10 bases between. The CDR3 coding sequence is TGTGCCAGCTCGCCAGGACAGTCCTACGAGCAGTACGTC. Translation gives CASSPGQSYEQYV.